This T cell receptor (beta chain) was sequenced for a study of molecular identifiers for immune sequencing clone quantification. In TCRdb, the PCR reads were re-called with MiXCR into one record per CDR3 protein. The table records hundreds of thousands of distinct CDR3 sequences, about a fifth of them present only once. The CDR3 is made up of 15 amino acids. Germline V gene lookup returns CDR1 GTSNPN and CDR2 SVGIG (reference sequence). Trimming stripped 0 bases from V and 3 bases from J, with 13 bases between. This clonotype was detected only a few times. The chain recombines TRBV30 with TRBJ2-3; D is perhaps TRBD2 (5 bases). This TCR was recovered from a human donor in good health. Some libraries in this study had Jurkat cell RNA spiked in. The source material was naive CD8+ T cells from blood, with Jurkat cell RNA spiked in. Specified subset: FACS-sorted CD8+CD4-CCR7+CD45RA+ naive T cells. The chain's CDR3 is CAWSVSSMATDTQYF. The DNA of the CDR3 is TGTGCCTGGAGTGTATCTAGCATGGCTACAGATACGCAGTATTTT.